This T cell receptor beta chain was retrieved from a study of memory CD4+ T cells and cytomegalovirus serostatus. Here immunoSEQ multiplex PCR was the method, and the copy in TCRdb shows in-frame clones only, minus some. This sample yields some 27,000 clones, of which about 71% are seen a single time; roughly 1% belongs to the top ten. Germline CDR1 MNHEY, CDR2 SVGAGI. The V and J ends lost 0 bases and 6 bases respectively, with 11 bases between them. The CDR3 is 15 residues long. In this sample, this clone turned up a few times. The sort gate was single viable CD3+CD4+CD8-CD45RO+ cells for memory CD4+ T cells.

Sequenced: memory CD4+ T cells from blood. The clonotype was recovered from an adult in good health and CMV-seronegative. The V call is TRBV6-5, the J call TRBJ2-2; D remains unclear. The CDR3 spells CASSYSFVDPGELFF. In DNA, the CDR3 is TGTGCCAGCAGTTACTCGTTCGTGGATCCCGGGGAGCTGTTTTTT.